The clone carrying this TCR beta chain was recorded only once. A much bigger clone sits one base away, suggesting this may be a read error. MiXCR, applied by TCRdb to the reads, yields one record per CDR3 protein. The sample comprises approximately 750,000 distinct CDR3 sequences, about a third of which are singletons, and about 2.8% rests with the top ten. Germline lookup yields CDR1 SGHVS and CDR2 FNYEAQ. CDR3 size: 14 residues. The data originate from a study of T cell repertoires in cytomegalovirus infection. This chain joins TRBV7-6 and TRBJ2-1; D may match TRBD1 or TRBD2 (5 bases each). The origin of this receptor is a human donor in good health (CMV status not recorded). Some clones in this sample may be carry-over from other donors' samples. Sequencing was performed on PBMCs. The CDR3 DNA reads TGTGCCAGCAGCCAGGGACCGGGGTTAGTTGAGCAGTCCTTC. Translated, it gives CASSQGPGLVEQSF.